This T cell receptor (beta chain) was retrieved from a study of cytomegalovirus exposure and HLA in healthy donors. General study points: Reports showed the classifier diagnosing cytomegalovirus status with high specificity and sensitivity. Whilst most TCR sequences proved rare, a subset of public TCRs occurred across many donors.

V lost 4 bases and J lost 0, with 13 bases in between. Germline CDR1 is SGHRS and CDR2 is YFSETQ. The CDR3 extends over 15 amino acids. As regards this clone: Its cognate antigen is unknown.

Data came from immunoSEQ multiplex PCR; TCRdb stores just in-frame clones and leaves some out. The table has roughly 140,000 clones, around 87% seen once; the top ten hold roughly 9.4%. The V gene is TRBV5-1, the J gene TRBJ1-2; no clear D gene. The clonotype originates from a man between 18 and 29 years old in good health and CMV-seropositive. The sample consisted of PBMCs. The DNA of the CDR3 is TGCGCCAGCAGCGGATTGGACGGGGCTAACTATGGCTACACCTTC. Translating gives CASSGLDGANYGYTF.